Shown below are 18 T cell receptor beta chains from a single sample sequenced in a study of cytomegalovirus exposure and HLA in healthy donors. Use of 60 Vbeta and 13 Jbeta primers characterized the PCR. Profiled with immunoSEQ multiplex PCR; TCRdb holds only in-frame clones, not every one. The table has about 80,000 clones, 80% seen once. The specimen sequenced was PBMCs. Receptors were obtained from a man aged 45-65 years in good health and CMV-seropositive.

This chain joins TRBV18 and TRBJ1-1, with a tentative D call TRBD1 (5 bases). Germline V gives CDR1 KGHSH, CDR2 LQKENI. With 4 bases removed from V and 1 base from J, the gap between germline ends came to 13 bases. The CDR3 totals 15 residues. CDR3 nucleotide sequence: TGTGCCAGCTCACTAACGGGAGGGGAGAACACTGAAGCTTTCTTT. Its translation is CASSLTGGENTEAFF.

V and J are TRBV13 and TRBJ1-2, with D possibly TRBD1 on 6 matching bases. CDR1 is PRHDT, CDR2 FYEKMQ, per germline (reference sequence). V lost 2 bases and J lost 4, with 11 bases in between. The CDR3 spans 14 residues. The CDR3, as DNA: TGTGCCAGCAGCTTATGGGGCAGGGGCTATGGCTACACCTTC. It codes for CASSLWGRGYGYTF.

Only a few counts were recorded for this clone. The rearrangement links TRBV6-5 to TRBJ2-7; TRBD2 aligns across 9 bases. Losses at the gene ends were 6 bases for V and 0 bases for J; bases not matched to a gene: 3. The CDR3 runs to 14 residues. Germline V CDR1 and CDR2: MNHEY, SVGAGI. CDR3 loop: CASSSSGISYEQYF. CDR3 DNA sequence: TGTGCCAGCAGCTCTAGCGGGATCTCCTACGAGCAGTACTTC.

This clone was seen a few times. The junction shows a germline mismatch at one end, possibly a read error. V and J are TRBV7-9 and TRBJ2-7; 9 positions match TRBD2. The germline V gene encodes CDR1 SEHNR and CDR2 FQNEAQ (reference sequence). This CDR3 has 14 amino acids. The CDR3 here is CSSRAGGPNPPQYF. Written as DNA, the CDR3 is TGTTCCAGCAGAGCGGGAGGCCCCAACCCACCGCAGTACTTC.

Only one count was recorded for this clone. V is TRBV14 and J is TRBJ1-5, with 7 positions matching TRBD1. Per germline, CDR1 SGHDN and CDR2 FVKESK. The J segment lost 0 bases and the V segment lost 3 bases, leaving 8 bases of the junction unmatched. This CDR3 region has 17 residues. DNA for the CDR3: TGTGCCAGCAGCCAGGTCGGACAGGTGGTTAGCAATCAGCCCCAGCATTTT. Residues: CASSQVGQVVSNQPQHF. Using reference TRBV14 and TRBJ1-5 for the parts outside the CDR3, the full variable domain is EAGVTQFPSHSVIEKGQTVTLRCDPISGHDNLYWYRRVMGKEIKFLLHFVKESKQDESGMPNNRFLAERTGGTYSTLKVQPAELEDSGVYFCASSQVGQVVSNQPQHFGDGTRLSIL.

This sequence joins TRBV5-4 and TRBJ2-7, with D perhaps matching TRBD1 (6 bases). V lost 6 bases, J lost 1 base, and 17 bases lay in between. This CDR3 has 15 residues. Germline V lookup: CDR1 SGHNT, CDR2 YYREEE (reference sequence). CDR3 bases: TGTGCCAGCACGACAGGTGGGGGTCGGTCCTACGAGCAGTACTTC. Encoded protein: CASTTGGGRSYEQYF.

The chain combines TRBV4-2 with TRBJ1-5; a weak D match, TRBD1 (6 bases). Germline CDR1 LGHNA, CDR2 YNFKEQ. This CDR3 contains 15 residues. V shed 1 base and J shed 5 bases, with 12 bases lying between them. The CDR3 coding sequence is TGTGCCAGCAGCCAAGGAGGGGGGGCCTATCAGCCCCAGCATTTT. This gives the protein CASSQGGGAYQPQHF.

The V and J genes are TRBV6-1 and TRBJ2-7; 9 bases match TRBD2. The germline V gene encodes CDR1 MNHNS and CDR2 SASEGT. The CDR3 loop spans 13 amino acids. J lost 4 bases, V lost 7 bases, and 5 bases had no gene match. The DNA of the CDR3 is TGTGCCAGCACGACTAGCGGACGATACGAGCAGTACTTC. It specifies CASTTSGRYEQYF.

The rearrangement uses TRBV6-5 and TRBJ1-5; D not resolved. Trimming cost V 2 bases and J 2 bases, with 7 bases left between them. The germline gives CDR1 MNHEY, CDR2 SVGAGI. The CDR3 length is 14 residues. This chain's CDR3 is CASSYVGGNQPQHF. DNA for the CDR3: TGTGCCAGCAGTTACGTCGGAGGCAATCAGCCCCAGCATTTT.

The chain links TRBV9 to TRBJ2-1; possibly TRBD1 for D (7 bases). Trimming removed 4 bases at V and 0 bases at J, with 14 bases between. In germline, CDR1 is SGDLS, CDR2 YYNGEE. The CDR3 consists of 16 residues. Written as DNA, the CDR3 is TGTGCCAGCAGCCCTACAGGGGAGGTCTCCTACAATGAGCAGTTCTTC. It yields the protein CASSPTGEVSYNEQFF.

This clone was found a few times. The chain couples TRBV11-2 to TRBJ2-7; tentative D call: TRBD2 (5 bases). Trimming left V 5 bases short and J 4 bases short, with 24 bases between. Germline CDR1 SGHAT, CDR2 FQNNGV. The CDR3 runs 17 residues. The chain's CDR3 is CASSLRSGAGVTYEQYF. CDR3 coding DNA: TGTGCCAGCAGCCTCCGATCCGGTGCCGGGGTGACATACGAGCAGTACTTC.

The chain carries TRBV19 and TRBJ2-7; tentative D call: TRBD1 (5 bases). The ends were cut back, 0 bases at V and 5 bases at J, with 11 bases in the middle. Germline V gives CDR1 LNHDA, CDR2 SQIVND (reference sequence). CDR3 length equals 14 residues. This CDR3 is CASSIEAGHHEQYF. Here the CDR3 DNA reads TGTGCCAGTAGTATAGAGGCAGGGCACCACGAGCAGTACTTC.

The chain combines TRBV5-1 with TRBJ2-2; the D gene is possibly TRBD2 (6 bases). The CDR3 length is 14 residues. Between the trimmed V and J ends, which lost 1 base and 6 bases, there was a span of 10 bases. Germline assignment: CDR1 SGHRS and CDR2 YFSETQ. The CDR3 DNA follows: TGCGCCAGCAGCTTGAGTTGGGGGGCCGGGGAGCTGTTTTTT. Residues: CASSLSWGAGELFF. Filled out from reference TRBV5-1 and TRBJ2-2, the complete variable domain reads KAGVTQTPRYLIKTRGQQVTLSCSPISGHRSVSWYQQTPGQGLQFLFEYFSETQRNKGNFPGRFSGRQFSNSRSEMNVSTLELGDSALYLCASSLSWGAGELFFGEGSRLTVL.

About this clone itself: The junction and the germline gene differ at one end; a read error may be behind it. V and J are TRBV7-9 and TRBJ2-7; D is ambiguous. The CDR3 totals 12 residues. Germline lookup yields CDR1 SEHNR and CDR2 FQNEAQ (reference sequence). The CDR3 loop reads CSSSPTGYEQYF. In DNA form, the CDR3 reads TGTTCCAGCAGCCCAACGGGCTACGAGCAGTACTTC.

This chain joins TRBV30 and TRBJ2-4; tentatively, D is TRBD1 (6 bases). Trimming left V 2 bases short and J 1 base short, with 15 bases between. The CDR3 is 16 amino acids. Germline loops: CDR1 GTSNPN, CDR2 SVGIG (reference sequence). The CDR3 loop reads CAWSRGTRLAKNIQYF. CDR3 nucleotides: TGTGCCTGGAGTAGGGGGACAAGGTTGGCCAAAAACATTCAGTACTTC.

This chain connects TRBV4-2 to TRBJ2-2, with 10 bases lining up with TRBD2. The CDR3 totals 16 residues. CDR1 LGHNA and CDR2 YNFKEQ come from the germline V gene. V shed 8 bases and J 7 bases; nucleotides not matched to a gene: 13. This CDR3 is CASGRIAGGPVGELFF. The CDR3 bases are TGTGCCAGCGGAAGAATAGCGGGAGGACCGGTCGGGGAGCTGTTTTTT.

The rearrangement links TRBV5-4 to TRBJ1-1; the D is unclear. V gave up 4 bases and J gave up 1 base, with 17 bases separating them. The CDR3 loop spans 16 amino acids. Germline V gives CDR1 SGHNT, CDR2 YYREEE (reference sequence). CDR3 protein: CASSAPSGVGNTEAFF. The CDR3, as DNA: TGTGCCAGCAGCGCGCCTTCCGGGGTAGGGAACACTGAAGCTTTCTTT.

V and J are TRBV19 and TRBJ2-7, with D possibly TRBD2 on 5 matching bases. The CDR3 runs 12 residues. Trimming removed 4 bases from V and 3 bases from J, with 7 bases in between. Germline values: CDR1 LNHDA, CDR2 SQIVND (reference sequence). The CDR3 bases are TGTGCCAGTAGTACACTAGGCTACGAGCAGTACTTC. Translation gives CASSTLGYEQYF. Full variable domain (missing parts from reference TRBV19 and TRBJ2-7): DGGITQSPKYLFRKEGQNVTLSCEQNLNHDAMYWYRQDPGQGLRLIYYSQIVNDFQKGDIAEGYSVSREKKESFPLTVTSAQKNPTAFYLCASSTLGYEQYFGPGTRLTVT.